This T cell receptor (beta chain) was captured by sequencing in a study of PD-1 blockade in mismatch repair-deficient tumors. All patients were mismatch repair deficient, assessed by either PCR or immunohistochemistry. Measured with immunoSEQ multiplex PCR; TCRdb has only the in-frame clones, and not every one. The table has about 120,000 clones, approximately 91% seen once; the top ten hold over 9.5%. The TCR sequence derives from an adult with mismatch repair-deficient cancer. The sample consisted of peripheral blood, taken roughly 70 weeks after starting pembrolizumab.

In DNA, the CDR3 is TGTGCCAGCAGTGACACCTTCGCGGGAGTTTACAATGAGCAGTTCTTC. It codes for CASSDTFAGVYNEQFF. This chain uses TRBV2 with TRBJ2-1; TRBD2 aligns across 7 bases. J gave up 4 bases and V 3 bases, and 9 bases lay outside the gene matches. The CDR3 totals 16 residues. Germline CDR1 reads SNHLY; CDR2 reads FYNNEI.